This TCR beta chain was sequenced in a study of Ad26.COV2.S vaccination and SARS-CoV-2 variants. Study context: Intramuscular Ad26.COV2.S doses were given once or twice, 56 days apart. General study results and limits: Vaccinees displayed broader spike-specific TCR repertoires than placebo recipients.

With V trimmed by 4 bases and J by 4 bases, 6 bases remained unmatched. The germline CDR1 and CDR2 sequences are KGHDR and SFDVKD. The CDR3 runs to 15 residues. Assay: immunoSEQ multiplex PCR; the TCRdb copy retains only in-frame clones and omits some. The repertoire holds about 400,000 clones, with approximately 83% as singletons. Documented treatment: approximately 18 received Ad26.COV2.S at low or high dose, single or two shots; about 5 received placebo; per-sample allocation not given. Samples analyzed were those drawn on day 63 after the first vaccine or placebo injection. Regarding this clone: Its antigen is unknown.

The sample in question was peripheral blood, obtained in a trial of Ad26.COV2.S vaccine versus placebo. The chain joins TRBV24-1 to TRBJ2-5, with 9 positions matching TRBD1. The sequence was collected from a person between 18 and 59 years old who received the Ad26.COV2.S COVID-19 vaccine or a placebo. CDR3 DNA: TGTGCCACCAGTGACCCGGGACAGGGTAGAGAGACCCAGTACTTC. This translates into CATSDPGQGRETQYF.